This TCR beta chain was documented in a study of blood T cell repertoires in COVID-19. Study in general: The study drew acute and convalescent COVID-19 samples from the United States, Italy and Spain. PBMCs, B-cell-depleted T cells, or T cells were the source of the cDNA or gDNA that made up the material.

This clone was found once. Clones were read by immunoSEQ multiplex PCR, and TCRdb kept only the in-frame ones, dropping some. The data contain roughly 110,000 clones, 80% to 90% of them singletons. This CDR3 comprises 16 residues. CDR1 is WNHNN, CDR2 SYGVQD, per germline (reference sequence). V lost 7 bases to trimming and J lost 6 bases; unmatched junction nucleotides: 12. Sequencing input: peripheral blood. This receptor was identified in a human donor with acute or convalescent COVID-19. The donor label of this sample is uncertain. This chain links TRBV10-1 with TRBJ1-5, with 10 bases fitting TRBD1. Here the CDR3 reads CASIKPRDRGGQPQHF. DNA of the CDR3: TGCGCCAGCATTAAACCTCGGGACAGGGGTGGTCAGCCCCAGCATTTT.